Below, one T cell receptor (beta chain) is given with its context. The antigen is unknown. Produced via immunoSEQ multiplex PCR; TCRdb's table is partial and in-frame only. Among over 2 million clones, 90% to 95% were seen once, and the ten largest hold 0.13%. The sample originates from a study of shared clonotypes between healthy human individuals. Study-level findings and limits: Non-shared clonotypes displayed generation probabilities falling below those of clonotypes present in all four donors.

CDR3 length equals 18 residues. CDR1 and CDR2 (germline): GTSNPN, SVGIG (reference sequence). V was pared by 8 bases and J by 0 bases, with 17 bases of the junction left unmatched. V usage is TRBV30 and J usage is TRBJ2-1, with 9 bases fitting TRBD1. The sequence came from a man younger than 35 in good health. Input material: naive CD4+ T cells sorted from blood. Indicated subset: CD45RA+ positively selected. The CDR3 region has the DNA TGTGCCGCCAAGGGGGGGACAGGGTCCCTTAGCTCCTACAATGAGCAGTTCTTC. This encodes CAAKGGTGSLSSYNEQFF.